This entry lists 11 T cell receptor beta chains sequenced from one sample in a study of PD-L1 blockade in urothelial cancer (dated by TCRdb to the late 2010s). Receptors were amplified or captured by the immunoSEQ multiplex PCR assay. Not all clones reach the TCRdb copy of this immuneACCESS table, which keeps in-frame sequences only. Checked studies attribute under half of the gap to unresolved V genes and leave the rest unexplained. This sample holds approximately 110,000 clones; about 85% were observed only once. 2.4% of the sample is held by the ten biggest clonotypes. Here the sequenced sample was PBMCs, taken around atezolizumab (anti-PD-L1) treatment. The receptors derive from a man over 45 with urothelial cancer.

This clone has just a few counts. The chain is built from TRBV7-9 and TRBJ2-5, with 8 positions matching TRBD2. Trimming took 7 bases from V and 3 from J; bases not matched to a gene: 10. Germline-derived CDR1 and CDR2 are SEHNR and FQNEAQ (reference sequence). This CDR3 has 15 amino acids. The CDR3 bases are TGTGCCAGCACCCTTCGGGGGGGGCCGGAAGAGACCCAGTACTTC. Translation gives CASTLRGGPEETQYF.

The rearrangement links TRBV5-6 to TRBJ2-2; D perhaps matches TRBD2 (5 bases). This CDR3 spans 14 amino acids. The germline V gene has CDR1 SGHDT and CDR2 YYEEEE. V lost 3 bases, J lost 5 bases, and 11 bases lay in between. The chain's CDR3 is CASSSRGGTGELFF. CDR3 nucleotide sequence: TGTGCCAGCAGCTCAAGAGGAGGTACCGGGGAGCTGTTTTTT.

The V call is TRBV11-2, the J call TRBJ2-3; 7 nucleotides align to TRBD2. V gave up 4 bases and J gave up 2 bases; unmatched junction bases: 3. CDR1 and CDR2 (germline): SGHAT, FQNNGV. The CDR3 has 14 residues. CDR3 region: CASSSRDYTDTQYF. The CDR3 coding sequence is TGTGCCAGCAGCTCCCGGGACTACACAGATACGCAGTATTTT.

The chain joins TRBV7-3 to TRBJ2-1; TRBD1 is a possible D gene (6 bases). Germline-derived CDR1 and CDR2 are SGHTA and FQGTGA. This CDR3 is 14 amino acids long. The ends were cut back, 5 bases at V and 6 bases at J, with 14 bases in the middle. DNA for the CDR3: TGTGCCAGCAGCAGAGTGGGACAAATCAATGAGCAGTTCTTC. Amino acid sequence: CASSRVGQINEQFF.

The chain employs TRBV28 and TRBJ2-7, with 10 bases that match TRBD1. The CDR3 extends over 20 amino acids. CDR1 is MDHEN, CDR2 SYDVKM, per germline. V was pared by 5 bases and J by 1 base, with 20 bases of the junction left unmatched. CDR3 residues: CASSVDSADRGPGFSYEQYF. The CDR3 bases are TGTGCCAGCAGTGTCGATTCTGCCGACAGGGGGCCAGGATTTTCCTACGAGCAGTACTTC.

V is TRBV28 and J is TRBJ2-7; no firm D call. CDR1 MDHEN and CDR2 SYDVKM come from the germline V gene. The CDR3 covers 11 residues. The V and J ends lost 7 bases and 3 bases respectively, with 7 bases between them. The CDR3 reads CASIENYEQYF. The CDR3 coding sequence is TGTGCCAGCATTGAGAACTACGAGCAGTACTTC.

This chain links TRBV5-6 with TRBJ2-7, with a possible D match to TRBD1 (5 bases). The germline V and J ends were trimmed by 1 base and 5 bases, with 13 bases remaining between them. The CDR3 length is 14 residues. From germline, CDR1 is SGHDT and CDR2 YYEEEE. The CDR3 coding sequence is TGTGCCAGCAGCTTGTCGCAGGGCCGGGACGAGCAGTACTTC. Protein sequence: CASSLSQGRDEQYF.

The CDR3 bases are TGTGCCAGCAGTCCCGGACAGGGTTCCCAGCATTTT. This codes for CASSPGQGSQHF. This chain joins TRBV28 and TRBJ1-5, with 8 bases identical to TRBD1. Germline assignment: CDR1 MDHEN and CDR2 SYDVKM. V trimming: 5 bases; J trimming: 11 bases; junction bases outside the gene matches: 5. The CDR3 length is 12 residues.

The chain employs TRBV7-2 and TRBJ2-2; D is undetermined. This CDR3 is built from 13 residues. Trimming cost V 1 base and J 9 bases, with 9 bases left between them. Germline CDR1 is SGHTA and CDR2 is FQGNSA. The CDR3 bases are TGTGCCAGCAGCTTAGGCTCACCTAGGGAGCTGTTTTTT. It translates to CASSLGSPRELFF.

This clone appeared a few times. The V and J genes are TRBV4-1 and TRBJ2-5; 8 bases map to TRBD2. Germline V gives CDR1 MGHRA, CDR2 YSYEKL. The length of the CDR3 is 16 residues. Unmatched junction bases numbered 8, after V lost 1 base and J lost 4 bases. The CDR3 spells CASSQAASGSVETQYF. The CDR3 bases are TGCGCCAGCAGCCAAGCGGCTAGCGGGTCGGTAGAGACCCAGTACTTC.

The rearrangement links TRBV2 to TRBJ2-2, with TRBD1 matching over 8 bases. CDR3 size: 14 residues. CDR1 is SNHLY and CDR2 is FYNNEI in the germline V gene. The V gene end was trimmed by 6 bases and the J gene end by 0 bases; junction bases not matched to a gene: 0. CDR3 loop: CASRDRANTGELFF. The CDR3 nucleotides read TGTGCCAGCAGGGACAGGGCGAACACCGGGGAGCTGTTTTTT.